These T cell receptor beta chains were read from a single sample in a study of blood T cells in healthy people across ages. TCRdb reprocessed the 5' RACE reads via MiXCR and lists one record per CDR3 protein. Among around 2 million distinct CDR3 sequences, roughly two fifths were seen once, and the ten largest hold under 30%. What was sequenced was blood. The receptors derive from a human donor in good health. Both conserved end residues are part of each CDR3.

V gene: TRBV12-3/TRBV12-4; J gene: TRBJ2-7; CDR3 protein: CASSPGLGQGSYEQYF
V gene: TRBV20-1; J gene: TRBJ2-3; CDR3 protein: CSALDPRGTDTQYF
V gene: TRBV24-1; J gene: TRBJ2-4; CDR3 protein: CATEGPAKNIQYF
V gene: TRBV12-3/TRBV12-4; J gene: TRBJ1-4; CDR3 protein: CASGLTNEKLFF
V gene: TRBV29-1; J gene: TRBJ2-7; CDR3 protein: CSVEVGDSGQYF
V gene: TRBV5-1; J gene: TRBJ2-1; CDR3 protein: CASSSNPNEQFF
V gene: TRBV20-1; J gene: TRBJ2-1; CDR3 protein: CSASSGTGTYNVQFF
V gene: TRBV28; J gene: TRBJ2-1; CDR3 protein: CASSLNPRGVTYNEQFF
V gene: TRBV5-5; J gene: TRBJ2-3; CDR3 protein: CASSSTGVRTDTQDF
V gene: TRBV4-3; J gene: TRBJ1-5; CDR3 protein: CASSQDGTAGQPQHF
V gene: TRBV7-6; J gene: TRBJ1-2; CDR3 protein: CASSQRQIYGYTF
V gene: TRBV2; J gene: TRBJ1-2; CDR3 protein: CASTQIGLSQGYTF
V gene: TRBV4-3; J gene: TRBJ2-4; CDR3 protein: CASSQGTGAPWEQYF
V gene: TRBV7-2; J gene: TRBJ1-2; CDR3 protein: CASSSVGGGQGDYTF
V gene: TRBV4-3; J gene: TRBJ1-1; CDR3 protein: CASSQGFRTGAGKEAFF
V gene: TRBV7-2; J gene: TRBJ2-7; CDR3 protein: CASKTAGAAYEQYF
V gene: TRBV5-1; J gene: TRBJ2-7; CDR3 protein: CASRSAAGEAYEQYF
V gene: TRBV6-1; J gene: TRBJ1-2; CDR3 protein: CASSADVVGYTF
V gene: TRBV29-1; J gene: TRBJ2-1; CDR3 protein: CSAERPNEQFF
V gene: TRBV5-5; J gene: TRBJ1-2; CDR3 protein: CASSPETGGWYGYTF
V gene: TRBV12-3/TRBV12-4; J gene: TRBJ2-5; CDR3 protein: CASSGGGGIIQETQYF
V gene: TRBV5-1; J gene: TRBJ2-5; CDR3 protein: CASSSRGPQETQYF
V gene: TRBV7-8; J gene: TRBJ2-1; CDR3 protein: CASSSALAGGPSIYNEQFF
V gene: TRBV2; J gene: TRBJ1-5; CDR3 protein: CASSKEDTSNQPQHF